The 4 T cell receptor beta chains reported below all come from one sample, sequenced in a study of T cell repertoires in cytomegalovirus infection. TCRdb re-derived calls from the reads in MiXCR, one entry per CDR3 protein. The profile shows nearly 700,000 distinct CDR3 sequences, around 32% of them singletons. These receptors' antigens are unknown. This material consisted of cultured PBMCs, taken from culture after CMV antigen stimulation. These receptors were taken from a human donor in good health (CMV status not recorded). Some clones in this sample may be carry-over from other donors' samples.

This clonotype was seen a handful of times. This chain uses TRBV20-1 with TRBJ2-3, with a tentative D call TRBD2 (6 bases). Germline V CDR1 and CDR2: DFQATT, SNEGSKA (reference sequence). This CDR3 is built from 15 residues. The V end lost 2 bases, the J end lost 2 bases, and 14 bases lay between the germline ends. CDR3 region: CSARLAGQLTDTQYF. CDR3 DNA sequence: TGCAGTGCTAGATTGGCGGGGCAACTCACAGATACGCAGTATTTT.

In its sample, this clonotype was seen once. The chain is built from TRBV6-2 or TRBV6-3 and TRBJ1-1; D not resolved. There are 16 residues in the CDR3. Germline lookup yields CDR1 MNHEY and CDR2 SVGEGT. Trimming took 3 bases from V and 0 from J, leaving 14 bases between them. This CDR3 is CASSYTAVSMNTEAFF. CDR3 in DNA: TGTGCCAGCAGTTATACGGCAGTTAGCATGAACACTGAAGCTTTCTTT.

V usage is TRBV14 and J usage is TRBJ2-2; 10 bases line up with TRBD2. The germline V gene has CDR1 SGHDN and CDR2 FVKESK. Trimming took 0 bases from V and 8 from J; bases not matched to a gene: 12. This CDR3 comprises 18 residues. The CDR3 loop reads CASSQDFQREGRYGELFF. Written as DNA, the CDR3 is TGTGCCAGCAGCCAAGATTTCCAGCGGGAGGGCCGGTATGGGGAGCTGTTTTTT.

The rearrangement links TRBV11-2 to TRBJ1-4; 7 bases line up with TRBD1. The V gene end was trimmed by 6 bases and the J gene end by 3 bases; junction bases not matched to a gene: 4. The CDR3 is 14 residues long. Per the germline V gene, CDR1 is SGHAT and CDR2 is FQNNGV. CDR3 sequence (DNA): TGTGCCAGCAGGGGTGGACAGGCTAATGAAAAACTGTTTTTT. Residues: CASRGGQANEKLFF.